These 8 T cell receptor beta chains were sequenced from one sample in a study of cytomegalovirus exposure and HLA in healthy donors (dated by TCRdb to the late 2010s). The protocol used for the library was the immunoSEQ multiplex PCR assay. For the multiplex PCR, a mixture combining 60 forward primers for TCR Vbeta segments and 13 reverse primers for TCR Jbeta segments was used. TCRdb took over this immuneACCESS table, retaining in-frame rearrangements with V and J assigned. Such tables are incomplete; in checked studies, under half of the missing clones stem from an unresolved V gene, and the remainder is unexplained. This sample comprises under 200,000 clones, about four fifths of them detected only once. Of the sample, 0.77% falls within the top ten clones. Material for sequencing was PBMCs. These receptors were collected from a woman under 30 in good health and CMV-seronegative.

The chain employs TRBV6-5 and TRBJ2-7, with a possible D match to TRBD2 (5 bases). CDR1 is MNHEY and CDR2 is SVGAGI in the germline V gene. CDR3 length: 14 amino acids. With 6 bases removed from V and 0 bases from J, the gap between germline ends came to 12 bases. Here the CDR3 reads CASRRGELSYEQYF. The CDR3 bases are TGTGCCAGCAGACGGGGTGAGCTCTCCTACGAGCAGTACTTC.

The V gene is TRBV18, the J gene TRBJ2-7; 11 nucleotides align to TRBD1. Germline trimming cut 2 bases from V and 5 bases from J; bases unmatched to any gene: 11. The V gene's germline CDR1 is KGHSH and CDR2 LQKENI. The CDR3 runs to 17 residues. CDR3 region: CASSPIHGTGGVDEQYF. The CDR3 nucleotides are TGTGCCAGCTCACCAATCCACGGGACAGGGGGTGTCGACGAGCAGTACTTC.

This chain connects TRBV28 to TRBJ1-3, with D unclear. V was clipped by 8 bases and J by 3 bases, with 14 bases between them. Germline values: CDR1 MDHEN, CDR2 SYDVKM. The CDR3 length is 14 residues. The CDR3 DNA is TGTGCCAGCCGCCCTAGTAGGAGTGGAAACACCATATATTTT. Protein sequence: CASRPSRSGNTIYF.

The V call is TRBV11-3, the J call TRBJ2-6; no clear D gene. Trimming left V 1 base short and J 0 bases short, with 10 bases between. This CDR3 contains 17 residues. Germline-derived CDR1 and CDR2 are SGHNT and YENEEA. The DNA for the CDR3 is TGTGCCAGCAGCTTAGTCCCCCCAGGCTCTGGGGCCAACGTCCTGACTTTC. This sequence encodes CASSLVPPGSGANVLTF.

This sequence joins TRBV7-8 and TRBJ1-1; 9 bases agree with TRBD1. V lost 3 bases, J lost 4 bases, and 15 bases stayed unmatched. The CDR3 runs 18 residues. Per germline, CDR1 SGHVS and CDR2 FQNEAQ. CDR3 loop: CASSFLPGQGFGITEAFF. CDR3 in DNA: TGTGCCAGCAGCTTTTTGCCGGGACAGGGTTTTGGGATCACTGAAGCTTTCTTT. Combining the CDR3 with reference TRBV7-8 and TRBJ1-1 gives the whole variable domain GAGVSQSPRYKVAKRGQDVALRCDPISGHVSLFWYQQALGQGPEFLTYFQNEAQLDKSGLPSDRFFAERPEGSVSTLKIQRTQQEDSAVYLCASSFLPGQGFGITEAFFGQGTRLTVV.

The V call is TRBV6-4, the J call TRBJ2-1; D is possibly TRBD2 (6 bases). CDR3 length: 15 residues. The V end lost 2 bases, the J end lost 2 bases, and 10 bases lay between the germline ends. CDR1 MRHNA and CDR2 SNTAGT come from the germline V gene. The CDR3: CASSDRSGAYNEQFF. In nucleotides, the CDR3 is TGTGCCAGCAGTGACCGTAGCGGAGCCTACAATGAGCAGTTCTTC.

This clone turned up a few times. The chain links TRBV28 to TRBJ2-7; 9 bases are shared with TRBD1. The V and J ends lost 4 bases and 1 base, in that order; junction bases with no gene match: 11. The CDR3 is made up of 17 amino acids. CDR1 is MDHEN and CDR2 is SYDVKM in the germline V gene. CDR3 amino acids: CASSSIWTGAISYEQYF. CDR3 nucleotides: TGTGCCAGCAGTTCAATATGGACAGGGGCCATATCCTACGAGCAGTACTTC. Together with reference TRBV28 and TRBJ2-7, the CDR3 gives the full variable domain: DVKVTQSSRYLVKRTGEKVFLECVQDMDHENMFWYRQDPGLGLRLIYFSYDVKMKEKGDIPEGYSVSREKKERFSLILESASTNQTSMYLCASSSIWTGAISYEQYFGPGTRLTVT.

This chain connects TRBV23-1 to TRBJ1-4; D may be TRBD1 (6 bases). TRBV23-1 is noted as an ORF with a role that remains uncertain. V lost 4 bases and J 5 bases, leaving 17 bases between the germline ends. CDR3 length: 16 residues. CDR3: CASSPLGGGANEKLFF. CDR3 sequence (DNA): TGCGCCAGCAGTCCACTCGGGGGGGGCGCGAATGAAAAACTGTTTTTT.